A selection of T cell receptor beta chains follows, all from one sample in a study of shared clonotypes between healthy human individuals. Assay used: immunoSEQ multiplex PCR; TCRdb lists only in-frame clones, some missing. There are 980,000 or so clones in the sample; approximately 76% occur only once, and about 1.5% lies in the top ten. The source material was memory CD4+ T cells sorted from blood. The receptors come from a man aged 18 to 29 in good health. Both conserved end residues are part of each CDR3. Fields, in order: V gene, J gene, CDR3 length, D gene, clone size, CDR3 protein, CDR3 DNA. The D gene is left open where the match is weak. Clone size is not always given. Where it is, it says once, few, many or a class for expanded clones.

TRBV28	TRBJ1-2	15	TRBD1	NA	CASSLFRGTGDGYTF	TGTGCCAGCAGTTTATTTAGAGGGACAGGGGACGGCTACACCTTC
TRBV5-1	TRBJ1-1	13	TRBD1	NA	CASSWDRGTEAFF	TGCGCCAGCAGCTGGGACAGGGGTACTGAAGCTTTCTTT
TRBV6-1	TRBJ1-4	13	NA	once	CASSERERGKLFF	TGTGCCAGCAGTGAAAGGGAACGAGGGAAACTGTTTTTT
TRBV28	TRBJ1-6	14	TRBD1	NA	CASSPGQGGSPLHF	TGTGCCAGCAGTCCCGGACAGGGAGGCTCACCCCTCCACTTT
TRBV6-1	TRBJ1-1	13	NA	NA	CASSEWEGTEAFF	TGTGCCAGCAGTGAATGGGAGGGCACTGAAGCTTTCTTT
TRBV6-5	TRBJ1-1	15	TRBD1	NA	CASSYLLTGATEAFF	TGTGCCAGCAGTTACTTGTTAACAGGGGCCACTGAAGCTTTCTTT
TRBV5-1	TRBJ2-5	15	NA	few	CASSLVSGDQETQYF	TGCGCCAGCAGCTTGGTGTCAGGAGACCAAGAGACCCAGTACTTC
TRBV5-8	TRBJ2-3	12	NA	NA	CASSGMGGTQYF	TGTGCCAGCAGCGGTATGGGGGGTACGCAGTATTTT
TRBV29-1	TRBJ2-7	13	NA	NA	CSVEGQGGDEQYF	TGCAGCGTTGAAGGGCAGGGGGGAGACGAGCAGTACTTC
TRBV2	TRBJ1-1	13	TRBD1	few	CASSRDRNTEAFF	TGTGCCAGCAGCCGGGACAGGAACACTGAAGCTTTCTTT
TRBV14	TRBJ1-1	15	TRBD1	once	CASSRLGQGNTEAFF	TGTGCCAGCAGCCGCCTGGGACAGGGGAACACTGAAGCTTTCTTT
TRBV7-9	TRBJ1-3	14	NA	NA	CASSTTQSGNTIYF	TGTGCCAGCAGCACAACCCAATCTGGAAACACCATATATTTT
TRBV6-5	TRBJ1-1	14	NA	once	CASSYSTGNTEAFF	TGTGCCAGCAGTTACTCCACAGGAAACACTGAAGCTTTCTTT
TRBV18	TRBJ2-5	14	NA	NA	CASSPPVGKETQYF	TGTGCCAGCTCACCACCGGTAGGAAAAGAGACCCAGTACTTC
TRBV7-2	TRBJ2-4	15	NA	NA	CASSQRTVAKNIQYF	TGTGCCAGCAGCCAACGGACGGTAGCCAAAAACATTCAGTACTTC
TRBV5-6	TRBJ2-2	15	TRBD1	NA	CASSWRDRATGELFF	TGTGCCAGCAGCTGGCGGGACAGGGCCACCGGGGAGCTGTTTTTT
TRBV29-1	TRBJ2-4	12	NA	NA	CSVARGRDIQYF	TGCAGCGTGGCAAGGGGGAGGGACATTCAGTACTTC
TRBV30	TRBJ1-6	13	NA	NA	CAWSVAENSPLHF	TGTGCCTGGAGTGTGGCGGAGAATTCACCCCTCCACTTT
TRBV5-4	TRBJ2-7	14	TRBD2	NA	CASSRGLAVDEQYF	TGTGCCAGCAGCCGGGGACTAGCGGTGGACGAGCAGTACTTC
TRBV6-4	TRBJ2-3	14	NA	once	CASSGTHGTDTQYF	TGTGCCAGCAGTGGGACCCACGGGACAGATACGCAGTATTTT
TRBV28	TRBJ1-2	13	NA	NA	CASSLLGTYGYTF	TGTGCCAGCAGTTTATTGGGGACCTATGGCTACACCTTC
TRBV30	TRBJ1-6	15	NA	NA	CAWSQPTGGGSPLHF	TGTGCCTGGAGCCAGCCAACAGGTGGGGGTTCACCCCTCCACTTT